This T cell receptor (beta chain) was observed in a study of OX40 agonist ivuxolimab in advanced cancers. Study overall: The group had a mean age of 60 years, ranged from about 20 to 85, and was less than 85% male. There were three patients with partial responses, one having hepatocellular carcinoma and two cutaneous melanoma.

Patients with autoimmune history or systemic immunosuppression were excluded. The CDR3 is made up of 14 amino acids. Study-wide findings and caveats: Low normalized clonal expansion also occurred in some nonresponding patients.

Sequencing was performed with immunoSEQ multiplex PCR; in TCRdb, only in-frame clones are kept and a portion is missing. The sample has some 30,000 clones, 85% to 90% seen once. To note about this clone: Its antigen is undetermined.

The gene calls are TRBV21-1 and TRBJ2-5. TRBV21-1 is a pseudogene. The TCR originated in an adult with an advanced solid tumor such as melanoma, head and neck, liver or kidney cancer. The source was CD4+ or CD8+ T cells sorted from blood, collected in a trial of the OX40 agonist ivuxolimab. The CDR3 here is CASSIPGSGWTQYF. The CDR3 nucleotides read TGTGCCAGCAGCATCCCAGGGTCGGGATGGACCCAGTACTTC.